These 28 T cell receptor beta chains originate from one sample sequenced in a study of T cell responses to AZD1222 COVID-19 vaccine. The method was immunoSEQ multiplex PCR; TCRdb's version includes in-frame clones alone and lacks a portion of them. The sample records some 140,000 clones, approximately 80% being singletons. The sequenced sample was peripheral blood, obtained on day 0 of AZD1222 vaccination. All receptors derive from an adult in good health.

The chain recombines TRBV6-2 or TRBV6-3 with TRBJ2-7, with 9 nucleotides matching TRBD1. J lost 7 bases, V lost 5 bases, and 9 bases had no gene match. Germline CDR1 and CDR2: MNHEY and SVGEGT. This CDR3 spans 14 amino acids. Here the CDR3 DNA reads TGTGCCAGCAGTATCGCACAGGGGGCGCTTGAGCAGTACTTC. Translating it yields CASSIAQGALEQYF.

The sample holds one count of this clone. The V gene is TRBV6-5, the J gene TRBJ1-2; D remains ambiguous. Per germline, CDR1 MNHEY and CDR2 SVGAGI. The CDR3 spans 13 residues. Trimming took 8 bases from V and 0 from J, leaving 10 bases between them. Here the CDR3 reads CASHGDSNYGYTF. The CDR3 nucleotides are TGTGCCAGCCACGGAGACTCTAACTATGGCTACACCTTC.

The CDR3 loop is CASSLFLYGYTF. The CDR3 DNA reads TGTGCCAGCAGTTTATTTCTCTATGGCTACACCTTC. The chain combines TRBV27 with TRBJ1-2; D not certain. CDR1 is MNHEY and CDR2 is SMNVEV in the germline V gene (reference sequence). V was cut by 1 base and J by 4 bases, with 4 bases left in between. There are 12 residues in the CDR3.

Notes on this clone: The identical CDR3 is also encoded by other nucleotide sequences in the sample. V gene TRBV10-3 combines with J gene TRBJ2-5, with D possibly matching TRBD2 (6 bases). Germline CDR1 and CDR2: ENHRY and SYGVKD. This CDR3 has 14 residues. V dropped 3 bases and J dropped 5 bases, with 13 bases sitting between them. The CDR3 protein is CAISDLGGVETQYF. The DNA of the CDR3 is TGTGCCATCAGTGACCTGGGCGGGGTGGAGACCCAGTACTTC.

The chain uses TRBV28 and TRBJ1-5; no firm D call. This CDR3 is built from 15 residues. V gave up 5 bases and J gave up 1 base, with 12 bases separating them. The V gene's germline CDR1 is MDHEN and CDR2 SYDVKM. CDR3 sequence (DNA): TGTGCCAGCAGTCCTCAAGGGAGGAGCAATCAGCCCCAGCATTTT. This translates into CASSPQGRSNQPQHF.

A single count supports this clone. J is TRBJ1-4 and V is TRBV9, with 9 bases aligning to TRBD1. The ends lost 2 bases at V and 6 bases at J; junction bases unmatched: 2. The CDR3 is 14 residues long. CDR1 and CDR2 (germline): SGDLS, YYNGEE. The CDR3 DNA is TGTGCCAGCAGCGTTCGACAGGGGGATGAAAAACTGTTTTTT. Its protein product is CASSVRQGDEKLFF.

This clone showed up just once. The chain's CDR3 is CASSEQGMVPGELFF. CDR3 DNA sequence: TGTGCCAGCAGTGAGCAGGGGATGGTTCCCGGGGAGCTGTTTTTT. The chain carries TRBV2 and TRBJ2-2; TRBD1 might be the D (6 bases). The germline CDR1 and CDR2 sequences are SNHLY and FYNNEI. The CDR3 length is 15 residues. V was trimmed by 3 bases and J by 6 bases, leaving 14 bases between them.

The V and J genes are TRBV28 and TRBJ1-2; D is uncertain. The germline V gene encodes CDR1 MDHEN and CDR2 SYDVKM. The CDR3 length is 16 residues. With 7 bases removed from V and 0 bases from J, the gap between germline ends came to 18 bases. The DNA of the CDR3 is TGTGCCAGCACCCTATCCTGGCCCATTTCTAACTATGGCTACACCTTC. Residues: CASTLSWPISNYGYTF.

The chain recombines TRBV5-4 with TRBJ1-5; D unresolved. The CDR3 is made up of 13 amino acids. The ends were cut back, 2 bases at V and 6 bases at J, with 9 bases in the middle. From germline, CDR1 is SGHNT and CDR2 YYREEE (reference sequence). CDR3 sequence reads: CASSFEGLQPQHF. The CDR3, as DNA: TGTGCCAGCAGCTTTGAAGGGCTTCAGCCCCAGCATTTT.

The rearrangement uses TRBV7-8 and TRBJ2-7, with D possibly TRBD1 on 5 matching bases. CDR1 is SGHVS and CDR2 is FQNEAQ in the germline V gene. With 3 bases removed from V and 4 bases from J, the gap between germline ends came to 7 bases. The CDR3 contains 12 residues. The CDR3 loop reads CASSLTEYEQYF. The DNA of the CDR3 is TGTGCCAGCAGCTTGACAGAATACGAGCAGTACTTC.

V is TRBV6-5 and J is TRBJ1-1; possible D gene TRBD1, 6 bases. Per the germline V gene, CDR1 is MNHEY and CDR2 is SVGAGI. This CDR3 comprises 12 residues. The V and J ends lost 10 bases and 3 bases respectively, with 12 bases between them. The CDR3 here is CATKGGHTEAFF. DNA of the CDR3: TGTGCCACCAAAGGGGGACACACTGAAGCTTTCTTT.

The chain has TRBV6-2 or TRBV6-3 and TRBJ1-1; D might be TRBD1 (6 bases). This CDR3 is 12 amino acids long. Trimming cost V 5 bases and J 6 bases, with 10 bases left between them. CDR1 is MNHEY, CDR2 SVGEGT, per germline. CDR3: CASSRTESEAFF. The CDR3 DNA reads TGTGCCAGCAGTCGGACAGAATCTGAAGCTTTCTTT.

This chain joins TRBV2 and TRBJ1-1; 7 nucleotides align to TRBD1. In germline, CDR1 is SNHLY, CDR2 FYNNEI. The ends lost 5 bases at V and 5 bases at J; junction bases unmatched: 8. CDR3 length equals 14 residues. As DNA, the CDR3 is TGTGCCAGCAGTCTCCGACAGGGAGGGACTGAAGCTTTCTTT. It specifies CASSLRQGGTEAFF.

The J gene is TRBJ1-2, the V gene TRBV28; D is uncertain. Trimming removed 1 base from V and 2 bases from J, with 11 bases in between. The length of the CDR3 is 15 residues. Germline V gene data show CDR1 as MDHEN and CDR2 as SYDVKM. The DNA of the CDR3 is TGTGCCAGCAGTTTATTCCTCAGGAGCAACTATGGCTACACCTTC. It is translated as CASSLFLRSNYGYTF.

The chain uses TRBV2 and TRBJ1-5, with D hard to call. V was clipped by 2 bases and J by 0 bases, with 8 bases between them. The germline V gene encodes CDR1 SNHLY and CDR2 FYNNEI. The CDR3 is 15 amino acids. The CDR3 bases are TGTGCCAGCAGTGAACAAACAAATAGCAATCAGCCCCAGCATTTT. It is translated as CASSEQTNSNQPQHF.

The V and J genes are TRBV25-1 and TRBJ1-1; D unclear. The CDR3 runs to 13 residues. Germline assignment: CDR1 MGHDK and CDR2 SYGVNS. Trimming pared 5 bases from V and 2 bases from J, leaving 9 bases between. DNA for the CDR3: TGTGCCAGCAGTTCGGACGGCAACACTGAAGCTTTCTTT. Translation gives CASSSDGNTEAFF.

The chain recombines TRBV6-6 with TRBJ1-1; TRBD1 is a possible D gene (6 bases). This CDR3 contains 18 residues. V lost 5 bases and J lost 4, with 26 bases in between. Germline CDR1 and CDR2: MNHNY and SVGAGI (reference sequence). The CDR3 region has the DNA TGTGCCAGCAGTCCCCTGGAGGGGACACCAAGAGGAAGCACTGAAGCTTTCTTT. Translation gives CASSPLEGTPRGSTEAFF.

The CDR3 loop is CAILLQGNYEQYF. The CDR3 DNA sequence: TGTGCCATCCTACTTCAAGGAAACTACGAGCAGTACTTC. This chain connects TRBV6-5 to TRBJ2-7, with D unresolved. Germline V gene lookup returns CDR1 MNHEY and CDR2 SVGAGI. CDR3 length equals 13 residues. V gave up 10 bases and J gave up 3 bases, with 16 bases separating them.

The chain joins TRBV15 to TRBJ1-1; D remains unclear. CDR1 and CDR2 from the germline V gene are LNHNV and YYDKDF (reference sequence). Trimming cost V 0 bases and J 11 bases, with 13 bases left between them. The CDR3 consists of 13 residues. This CDR3 is CATSRDFAGGAFF. In DNA, the CDR3 is TGTGCCACCAGCAGAGATTTTGCGGGCGGGGCTTTCTTT.

This CDR3 is CASSNIYATNEKLFF. CDR3 DNA: TGTGCCAGCAGTAATATTTATGCAACTAATGAAAAACTGTTTTTT. The chain combines TRBV2 with TRBJ1-4; no firm D call. Trimming stripped 5 bases from V and 0 bases from J, with 10 bases between. Germline CDR1 SNHLY, CDR2 FYNNEI. The CDR3 spans 15 residues.

The chain uses TRBV4-2 and TRBJ2-7, with D unclear. The ends were cut back, 0 bases at V and 2 bases at J, with 11 bases in the middle. The CDR3 is made up of 15 amino acids. Germline loops: CDR1 LGHNA, CDR2 YNFKEQ. CDR3 sequence: CASSQDLDGTYEQYF. In DNA form, the CDR3 reads TGTGCCAGCAGCCAAGATTTAGACGGTACCTACGAGCAGTACTTC.

J is TRBJ1-1 and V is TRBV6-5; D not certain. The V end lost 6 bases, the J end lost 2 bases, and 13 bases lay between the germline ends. This CDR3 comprises 14 residues. Germline CDR1 reads MNHEY; CDR2 reads SVGAGI. This chain's CDR3 is CASSRPGQNTEAFF. In DNA, the CDR3 is TGTGCCAGCAGCCGCCCGGGCCAAAACACTGAAGCTTTCTTT.

V is TRBV30 and J is TRBJ1-4; 8 bases fit TRBD1. This CDR3 has 15 residues. In germline, CDR1 is GTSNPN, CDR2 SVGIG (reference sequence). V gave up 0 bases and J gave up 7 bases; unmatched junction bases: 7. The CDR3 region is CAWSVRTGGTEKLFF. Written as DNA, the CDR3 is TGTGCCTGGAGTGTTCGTACAGGGGGAACTGAAAAACTGTTTTTT.

The chain joins TRBV14 to TRBJ2-3; D unresolved. CDR3 length: 14 residues. V lost 2 bases and J 2 bases, leaving 8 bases between the germline ends. Per the germline V gene, CDR1 is SGHDN and CDR2 is FVKESK. The CDR3 DNA follows: TGTGCCAGCAGCCAAAGGCACGCCACAGATACGCAGTATTTT. It is translated as CASSQRHATDTQYF.

CDR3 sequence reads: CASRGPGKGRADTQYF. The CDR3, as DNA: TGTGCCAGCAGGGGCCCCGGGAAGGGGCGCGCCGATACGCAGTATTTT. The chain combines TRBV25-1 with TRBJ2-3; D is possibly TRBD1 or TRBD2 (5 bases each). The germline gives CDR1 MGHDK, CDR2 SYGVNS. CDR3 length: 16 amino acids. Trimming cost V 6 bases and J 6 bases, with 22 bases left between them.

This chain joins TRBV29-1 and TRBJ1-4; TRBD1 is a possible D gene (6 bases). There are 13 residues in the CDR3. The germline CDR1 and CDR2 sequences are SQVTM and ANQGSEA. The CDR3 bases are TGCAGGCCGAGTGGTCGGGGGCGAGAAAAACTGTTTTTT. Residues: CRPSGRGREKLFF.

The rearrangement joins TRBV9 to TRBJ2-2; 7 nucleotides agree with TRBD1. Germline CDR1 and CDR2: SGDLS and YYNGEE. The CDR3 totals 16 residues. The V segment lost 2 bases and the J segment 2 bases; nucleotides outside the gene matches: 6. CDR3 DNA: TGTGCCAGCAGCGTTTCCGGGACAGTTAACACCGGGGAGCTGTTTTTT. Translated: CASSVSGTVNTGELFF.

In its sample, this clone was seen once. The chain couples TRBV6-5 to TRBJ1-5; D unclear. The germline V gene has CDR1 MNHEY and CDR2 SVGAGI. CDR3 length equals 13 residues. Trimming removed 4 bases at V and 2 bases at J, with 6 bases between. The CDR3: CASSLDGNQPQHF. The CDR3 DNA is TGTGCCAGCAGTTTGGACGGCAATCAGCCCCAGCATTTT.